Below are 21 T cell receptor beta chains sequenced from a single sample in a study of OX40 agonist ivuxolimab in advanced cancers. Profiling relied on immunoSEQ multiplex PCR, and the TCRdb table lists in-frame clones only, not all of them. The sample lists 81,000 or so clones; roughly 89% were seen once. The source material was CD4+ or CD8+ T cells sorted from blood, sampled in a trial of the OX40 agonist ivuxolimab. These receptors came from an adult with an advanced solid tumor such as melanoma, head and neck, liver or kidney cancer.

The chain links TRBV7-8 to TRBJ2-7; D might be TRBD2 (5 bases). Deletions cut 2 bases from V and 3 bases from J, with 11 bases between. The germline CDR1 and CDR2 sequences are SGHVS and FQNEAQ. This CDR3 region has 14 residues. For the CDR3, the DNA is TGTGCCAGCAGCTTACCTGGACTCCTCTACGAGCAGTACTTC. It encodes CASSLPGLLYEQYF. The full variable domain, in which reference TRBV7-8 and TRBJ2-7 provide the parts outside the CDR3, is GAGVSQSPRYKVAKRGQDVALRCDPISGHVSLFWYQQALGQGPEFLTYFQNEAQLDKSGLPSDRFFAERPEGSVSTLKIQRTQQEDSAVYLCASSLPGLLYEQYFGPGTRLTVT.

In DNA form, the CDR3 reads TGTGCCAGCGGAATCGACAGGGTAGGCGAGACCCAGTACTTC. This encodes CASGIDRVGETQYF. The chain carries TRBV25-1 and TRBJ2-5; TRBD1 matches at 7 bases. The germline V gene has CDR1 MGHDK and CDR2 SYGVNS. The CDR3 is 14 residues long. V lost 8 bases, J lost 5 bases, and 11 bases stayed unmatched.

CDR3 sequence: CASSLRQGFMVDGYTF. The CDR3, as DNA: TGTGCCAGCAGCCTACGACAGGGCTTCATGGTTGATGGCTACACCTTC. The chain employs TRBV11-1 and TRBJ1-2; 7 bases match TRBD1. Germline values: CDR1 SGHAT, CDR2 FQDESV (reference sequence). Unmatched junction bases numbered 15, after V lost 5 bases and J lost 6 bases. This CDR3 is built from 16 residues.

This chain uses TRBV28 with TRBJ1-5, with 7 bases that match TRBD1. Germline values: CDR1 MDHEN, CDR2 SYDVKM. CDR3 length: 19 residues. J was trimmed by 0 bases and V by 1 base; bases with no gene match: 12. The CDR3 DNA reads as TGTGCCAGCAGTTTATTCGGGTCAGGGGGGGCCTATAGCAATCAGCCCCAGCATTTT. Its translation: CASSLFGSGGAYSNQPQHF.

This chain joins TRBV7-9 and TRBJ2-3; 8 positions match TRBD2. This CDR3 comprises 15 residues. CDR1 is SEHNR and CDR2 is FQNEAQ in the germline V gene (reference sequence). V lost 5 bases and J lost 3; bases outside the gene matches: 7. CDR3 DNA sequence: TGTGCCAGCAGCACCGGACTAGCTTCAACAGATACGCAGTATTTT. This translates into CASSTGLASTDTQYF.

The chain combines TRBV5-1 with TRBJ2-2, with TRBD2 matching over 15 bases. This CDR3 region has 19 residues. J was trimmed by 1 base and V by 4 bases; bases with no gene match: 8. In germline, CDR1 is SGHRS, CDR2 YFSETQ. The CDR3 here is CASSLYPGLAGGNTGELFF. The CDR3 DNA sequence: TGCGCCAGCAGCCTGTACCCGGGACTAGCGGGGGGGAACACCGGGGAGCTGTTTTTT.

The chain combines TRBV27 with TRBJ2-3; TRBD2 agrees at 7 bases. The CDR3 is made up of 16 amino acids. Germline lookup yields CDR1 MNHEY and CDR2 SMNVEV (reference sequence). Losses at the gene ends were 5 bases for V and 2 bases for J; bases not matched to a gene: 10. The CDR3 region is CASSPPASGLTDTQYF. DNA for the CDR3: TGTGCCAGCAGTCCCCCAGCTAGCGGACTCACAGATACGCAGTATTTT.

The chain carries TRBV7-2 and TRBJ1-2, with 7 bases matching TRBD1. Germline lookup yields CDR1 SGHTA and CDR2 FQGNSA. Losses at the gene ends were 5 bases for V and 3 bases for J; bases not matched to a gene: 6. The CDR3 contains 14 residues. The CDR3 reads CASSVQGPDYGYTF. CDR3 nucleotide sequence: TGTGCCAGCAGCGTACAGGGGCCAGACTATGGCTACACCTTC.

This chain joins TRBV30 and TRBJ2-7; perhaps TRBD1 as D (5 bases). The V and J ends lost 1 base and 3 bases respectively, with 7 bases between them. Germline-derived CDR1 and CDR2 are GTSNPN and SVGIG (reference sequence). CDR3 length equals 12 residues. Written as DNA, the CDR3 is TGTGCCTGGAGTGCAGGGAACTACGAGCAGTACGTC. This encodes CAWSAGNYEQYV.

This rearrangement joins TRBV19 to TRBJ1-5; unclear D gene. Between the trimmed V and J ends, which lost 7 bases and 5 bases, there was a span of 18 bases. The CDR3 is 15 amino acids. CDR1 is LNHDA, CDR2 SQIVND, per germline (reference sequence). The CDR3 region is CASTPEGNPYQPQHF. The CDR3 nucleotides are TGTGCCAGTACTCCAGAAGGGAATCCGTATCAGCCCCAGCATTTT.

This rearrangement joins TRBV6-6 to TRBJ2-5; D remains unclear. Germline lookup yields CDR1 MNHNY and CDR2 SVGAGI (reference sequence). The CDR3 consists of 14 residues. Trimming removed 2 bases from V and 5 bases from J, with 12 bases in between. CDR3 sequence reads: CASSYNVDDETQYF. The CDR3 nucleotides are TGTGCCAGCAGTTACAACGTAGATGATGAGACCCAGTACTTC.

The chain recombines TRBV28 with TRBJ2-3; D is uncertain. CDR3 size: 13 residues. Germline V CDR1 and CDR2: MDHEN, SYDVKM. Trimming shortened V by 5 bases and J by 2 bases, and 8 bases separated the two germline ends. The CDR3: CASSVRFTDTQYF. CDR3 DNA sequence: TGTGCCAGCAGTGTCAGATTCACAGATACGCAGTATTTT.

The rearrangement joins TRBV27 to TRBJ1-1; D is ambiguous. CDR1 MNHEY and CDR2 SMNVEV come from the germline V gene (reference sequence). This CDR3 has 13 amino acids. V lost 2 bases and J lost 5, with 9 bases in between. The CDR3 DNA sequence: TGTGCCAGCAGTTTAACGCCGGGGACTGAAGCTTTCTTT. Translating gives CASSLTPGTEAFF.

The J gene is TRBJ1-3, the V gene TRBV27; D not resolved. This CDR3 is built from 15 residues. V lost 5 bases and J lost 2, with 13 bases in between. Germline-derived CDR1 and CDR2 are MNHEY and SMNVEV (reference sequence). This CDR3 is CASSPTTITGNTIYF. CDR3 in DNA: TGTGCCAGCAGTCCTACCACAATCACTGGAAACACCATATATTTT.

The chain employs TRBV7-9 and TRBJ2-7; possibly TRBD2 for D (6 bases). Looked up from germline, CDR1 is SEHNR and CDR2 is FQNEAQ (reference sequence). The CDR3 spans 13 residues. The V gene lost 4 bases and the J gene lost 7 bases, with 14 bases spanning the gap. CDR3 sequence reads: CASSSGSGGEQYF. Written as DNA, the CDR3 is TGTGCCAGCAGCTCGGGGTCTGGGGGGGAGCAGTACTTC.

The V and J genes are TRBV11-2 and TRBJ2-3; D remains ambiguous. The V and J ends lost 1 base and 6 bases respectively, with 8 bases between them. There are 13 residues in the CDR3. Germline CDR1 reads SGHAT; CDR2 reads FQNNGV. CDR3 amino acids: CASSLGRFDTQYF. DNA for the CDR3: TGTGCCAGCAGCTTAGGACGTTTCGATACGCAGTATTTT.

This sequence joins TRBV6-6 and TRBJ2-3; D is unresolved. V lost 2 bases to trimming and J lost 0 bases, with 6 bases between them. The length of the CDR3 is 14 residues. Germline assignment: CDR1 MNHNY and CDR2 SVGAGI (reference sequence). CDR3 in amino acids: CASSYTSSTDTQYF. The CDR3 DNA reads TGTGCCAGCAGTTACACGTCCAGCACAGATACGCAGTATTTT.

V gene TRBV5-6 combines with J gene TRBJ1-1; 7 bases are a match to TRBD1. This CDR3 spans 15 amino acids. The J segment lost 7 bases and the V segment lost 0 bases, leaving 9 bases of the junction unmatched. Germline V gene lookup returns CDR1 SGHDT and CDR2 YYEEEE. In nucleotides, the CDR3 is TGTGCCAGCAGCTTGGACCGAGGGGGCTGGGGTGAAGCTTTCTTT. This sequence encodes CASSLDRGGWGEAFF. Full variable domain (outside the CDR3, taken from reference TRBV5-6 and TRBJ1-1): DAGVTQSPTHLIKTRGQQVTLRCSPKSGHDTVSWYQQALGQGPQFIFQYYEEEERQRGNFPDRFSGHQFPNYSSELNVNALLLGDSALYLCASSLDRGGWGEAFFGQGTRLTVV.

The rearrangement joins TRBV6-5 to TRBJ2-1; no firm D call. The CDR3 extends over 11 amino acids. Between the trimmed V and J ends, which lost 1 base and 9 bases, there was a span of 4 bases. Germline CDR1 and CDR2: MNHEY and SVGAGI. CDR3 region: CASSYWGEQFF. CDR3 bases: TGTGCCAGCAGTTACTGGGGTGAGCAGTTCTTC.

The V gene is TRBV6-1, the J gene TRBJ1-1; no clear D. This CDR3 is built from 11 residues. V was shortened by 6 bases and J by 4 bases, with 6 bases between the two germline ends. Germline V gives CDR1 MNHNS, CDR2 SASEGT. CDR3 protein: CASSVVTEAFF. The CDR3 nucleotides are TGTGCCAGCAGCGTGGTCACTGAAGCTTTCTTT.

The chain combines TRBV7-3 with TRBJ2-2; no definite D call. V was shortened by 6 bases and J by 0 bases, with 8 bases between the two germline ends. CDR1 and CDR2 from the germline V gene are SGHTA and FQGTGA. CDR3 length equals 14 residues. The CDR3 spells CASSEGSNTGELFF. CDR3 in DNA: TGTGCCAGCAGTGAAGGATCGAACACCGGGGAGCTGTTTTTT.